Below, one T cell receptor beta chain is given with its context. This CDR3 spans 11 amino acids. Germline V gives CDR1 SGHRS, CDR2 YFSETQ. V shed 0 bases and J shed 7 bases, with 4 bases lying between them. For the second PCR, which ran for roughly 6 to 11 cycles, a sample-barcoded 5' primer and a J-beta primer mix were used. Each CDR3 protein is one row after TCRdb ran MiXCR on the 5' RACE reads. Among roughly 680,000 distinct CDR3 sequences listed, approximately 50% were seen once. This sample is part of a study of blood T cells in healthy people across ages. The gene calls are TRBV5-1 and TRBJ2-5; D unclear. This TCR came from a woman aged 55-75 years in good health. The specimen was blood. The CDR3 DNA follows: TGCGCCAGCAGCTTGGAGTGGACCCAGTACTTC. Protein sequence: CASSLEWTQYF.